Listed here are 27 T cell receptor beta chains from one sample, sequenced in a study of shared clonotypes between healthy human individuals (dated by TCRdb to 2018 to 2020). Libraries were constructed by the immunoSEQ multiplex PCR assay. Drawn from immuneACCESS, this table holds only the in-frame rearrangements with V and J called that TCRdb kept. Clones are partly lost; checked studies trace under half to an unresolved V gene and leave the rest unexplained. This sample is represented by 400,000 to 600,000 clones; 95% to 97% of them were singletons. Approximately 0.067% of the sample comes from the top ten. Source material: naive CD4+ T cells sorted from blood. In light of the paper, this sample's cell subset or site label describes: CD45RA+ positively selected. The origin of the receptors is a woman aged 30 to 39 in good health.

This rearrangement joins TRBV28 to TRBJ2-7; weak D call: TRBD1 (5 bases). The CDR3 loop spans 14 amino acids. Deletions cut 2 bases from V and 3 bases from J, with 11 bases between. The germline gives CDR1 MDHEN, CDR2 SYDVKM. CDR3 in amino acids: CASSLRQNRYEQYF. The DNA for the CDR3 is TGTGCCAGCAGTTTAAGACAGAACCGCTACGAGCAGTACTTC. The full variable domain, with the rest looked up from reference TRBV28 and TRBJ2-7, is DVKVTQSSRYLVKRTGEKVFLECVQDMDHENMFWYRQDPGLGLRLIYFSYDVKMKEKGDIPEGYSVSREKKERFSLILESASTNQTSMYLCASSLRQNRYEQYFGPGTRLTVT.

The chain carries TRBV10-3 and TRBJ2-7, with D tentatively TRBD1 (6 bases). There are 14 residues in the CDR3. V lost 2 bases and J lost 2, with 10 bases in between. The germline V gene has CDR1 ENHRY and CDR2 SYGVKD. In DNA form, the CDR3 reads TGTGCCATCAGTGAGCAGGGGCCCGCCTACGAGCAGTACTTC. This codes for CAISEQGPAYEQYF.

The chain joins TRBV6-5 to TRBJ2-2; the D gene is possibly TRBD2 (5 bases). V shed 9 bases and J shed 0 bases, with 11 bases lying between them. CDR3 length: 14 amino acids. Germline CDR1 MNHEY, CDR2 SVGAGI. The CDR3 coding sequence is TGTGCCAGTCGCCCGGGATCGAACACCGGGGAGCTGTTTTTT. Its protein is CASRPGSNTGELFF.

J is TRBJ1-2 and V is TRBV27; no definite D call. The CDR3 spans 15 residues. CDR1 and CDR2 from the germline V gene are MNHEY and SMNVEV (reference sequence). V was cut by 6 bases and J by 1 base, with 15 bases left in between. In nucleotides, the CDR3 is TGTGCCAGCAGAAAGAAAGGGAACATTAACTATGGCTACACCTTC. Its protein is CASRKKGNINYGYTF.

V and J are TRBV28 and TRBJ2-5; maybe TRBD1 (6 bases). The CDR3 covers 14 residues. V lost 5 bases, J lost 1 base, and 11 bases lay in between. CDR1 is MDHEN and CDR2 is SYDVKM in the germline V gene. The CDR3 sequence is CASSTGQSQETQYF. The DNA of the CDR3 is TGTGCCAGCAGTACCGGACAGAGCCAAGAGACCCAGTACTTC.

This CDR3 reads CASSPNSGYNEQFF. The CDR3 DNA reads TGTGCCAGCAGCCCAAATAGCGGGTACAATGAGCAGTTCTTC. This rearrangement joins TRBV11-2 to TRBJ2-1; 7 bases map to TRBD2. V dropped 5 bases and J dropped 4; count of bases not matched to a gene: 5. The germline V gene encodes CDR1 SGHAT and CDR2 FQNNGV. CDR3 length: 14 residues.

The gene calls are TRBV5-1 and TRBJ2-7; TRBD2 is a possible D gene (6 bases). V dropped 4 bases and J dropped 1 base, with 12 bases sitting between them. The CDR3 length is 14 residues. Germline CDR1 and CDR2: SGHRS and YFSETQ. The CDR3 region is CASSLGGISYEQYF. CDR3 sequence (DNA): TGCGCCAGCAGCCTGGGAGGCATATCCTACGAGCAGTACTTC.

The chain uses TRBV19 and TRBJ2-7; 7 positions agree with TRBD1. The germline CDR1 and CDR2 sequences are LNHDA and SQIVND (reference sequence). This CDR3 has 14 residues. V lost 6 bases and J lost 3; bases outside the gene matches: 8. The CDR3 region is CASSAGSGGYEQYF. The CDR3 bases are TGTGCCAGTAGCGCGGGCTCAGGGGGCTACGAGCAGTACTTC.

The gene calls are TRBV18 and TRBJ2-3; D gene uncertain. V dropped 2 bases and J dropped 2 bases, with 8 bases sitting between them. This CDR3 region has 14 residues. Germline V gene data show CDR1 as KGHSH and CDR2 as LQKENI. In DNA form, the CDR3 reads TGTGCCAGCTCACCAGGGCTAGACACAGATACGCAGTATTTT. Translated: CASSPGLDTDTQYF.

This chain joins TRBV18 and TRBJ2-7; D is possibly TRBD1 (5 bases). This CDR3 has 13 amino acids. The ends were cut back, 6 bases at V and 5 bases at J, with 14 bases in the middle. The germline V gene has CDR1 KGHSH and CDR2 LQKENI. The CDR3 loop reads CASSSSLGDEQYF. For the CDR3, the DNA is TGTGCCAGCTCGTCATCGTTAGGGGACGAGCAGTACTTC.

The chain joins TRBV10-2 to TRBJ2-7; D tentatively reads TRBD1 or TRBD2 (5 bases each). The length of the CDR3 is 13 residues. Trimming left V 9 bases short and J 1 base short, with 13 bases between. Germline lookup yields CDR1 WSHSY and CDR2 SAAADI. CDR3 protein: CASGWDRSYEQYF. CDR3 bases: TGCGCCAGTGGATGGGACCGGTCCTACGAGCAGTACTTC.

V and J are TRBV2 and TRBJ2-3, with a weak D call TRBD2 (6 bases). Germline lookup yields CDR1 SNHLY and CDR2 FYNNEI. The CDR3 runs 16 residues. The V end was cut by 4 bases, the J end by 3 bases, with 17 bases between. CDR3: CASSVQRELVTDTQYF. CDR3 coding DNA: TGTGCCAGCAGTGTTCAACGGGAGTTGGTAACAGATACGCAGTATTTT.

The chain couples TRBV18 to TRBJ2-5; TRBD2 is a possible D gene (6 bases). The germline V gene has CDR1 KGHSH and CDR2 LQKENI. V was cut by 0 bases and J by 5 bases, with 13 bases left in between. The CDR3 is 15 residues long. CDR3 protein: CASSPPGSGVETQYF. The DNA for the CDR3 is TGTGCCAGCTCACCACCAGGGTCGGGGGTCGAGACCCAGTACTTC.

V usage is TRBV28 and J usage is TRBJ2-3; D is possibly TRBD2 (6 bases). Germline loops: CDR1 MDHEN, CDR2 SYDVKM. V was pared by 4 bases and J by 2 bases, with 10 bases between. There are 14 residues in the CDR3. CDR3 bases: TGTGCCAGCAGTTCGGCGGGGTACACAGATACGCAGTATTTT. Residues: CASSSAGYTDTQYF.

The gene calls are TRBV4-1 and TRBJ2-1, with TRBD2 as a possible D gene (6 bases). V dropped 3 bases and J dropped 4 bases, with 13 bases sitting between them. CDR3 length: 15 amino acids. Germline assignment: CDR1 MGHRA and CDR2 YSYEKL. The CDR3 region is CASSQGGEWYNEQFF. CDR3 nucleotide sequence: TGCGCCAGCAGCCAGGGGGGAGAATGGTACAATGAGCAGTTCTTC.

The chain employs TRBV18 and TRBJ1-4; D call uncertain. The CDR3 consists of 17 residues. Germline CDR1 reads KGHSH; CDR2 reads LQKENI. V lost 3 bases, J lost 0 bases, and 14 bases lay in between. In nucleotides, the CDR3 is TGTGCCAGCTCACCCCCCCCGTCGCAGGCAACTAATGAAAAACTGTTTTTT. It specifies CASSPPPSQATNEKLFF.

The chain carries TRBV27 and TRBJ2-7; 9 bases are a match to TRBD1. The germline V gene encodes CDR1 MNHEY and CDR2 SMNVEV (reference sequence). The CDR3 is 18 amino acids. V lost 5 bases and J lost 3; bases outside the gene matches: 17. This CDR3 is CASSTHRGRKGGGYEQYF. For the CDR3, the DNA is TGTGCCAGCAGTACTCACAGGGGGCGCAAAGGTGGGGGCTACGAGCAGTACTTC.

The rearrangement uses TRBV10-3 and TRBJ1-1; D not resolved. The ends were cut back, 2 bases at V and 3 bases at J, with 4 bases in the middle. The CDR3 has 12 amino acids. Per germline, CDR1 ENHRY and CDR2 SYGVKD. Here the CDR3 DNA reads TGTGCCATCAGTGAGAGGGACACTGAAGCTTTCTTT. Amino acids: CAISERDTEAFF.

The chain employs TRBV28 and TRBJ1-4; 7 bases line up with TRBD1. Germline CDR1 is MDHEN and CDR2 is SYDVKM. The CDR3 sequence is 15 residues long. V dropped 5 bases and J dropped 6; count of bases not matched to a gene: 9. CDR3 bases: TGTGCCAGCAGTCCTCCACAGGGGATGGATGAAAAACTGTTTTTT. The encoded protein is CASSPPQGMDEKLFF. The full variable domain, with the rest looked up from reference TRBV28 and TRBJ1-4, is DVKVTQSSRYLVKRTGEKVFLECVQDMDHENMFWYRQDPGLGLRLIYFSYDVKMKEKGDIPEGYSVSREKKERFSLILESASTNQTSMYLCASSPPQGMDEKLFFGSGTQLSVL.

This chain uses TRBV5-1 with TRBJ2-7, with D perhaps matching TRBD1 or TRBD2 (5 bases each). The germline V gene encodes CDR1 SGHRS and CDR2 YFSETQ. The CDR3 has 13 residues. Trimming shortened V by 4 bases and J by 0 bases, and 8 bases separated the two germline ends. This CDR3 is CASSRGASYEQYF. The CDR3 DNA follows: TGCGCCAGCAGCAGAGGGGCCTCCTACGAGCAGTACTTC.

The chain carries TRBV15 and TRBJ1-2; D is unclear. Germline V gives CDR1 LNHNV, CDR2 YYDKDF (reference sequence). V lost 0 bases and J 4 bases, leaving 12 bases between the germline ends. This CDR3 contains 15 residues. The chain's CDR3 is CATSRDRTETYGYTF. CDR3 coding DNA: TGTGCCACCAGCAGAGATAGGACCGAAACCTATGGCTACACCTTC.

The CDR3 DNA reads TGTGCCAGCAGCCTCAGCCCAAATCAGCCCCAGCATTTT. It encodes CASSLSPNQPQHF. The chain joins TRBV28 to TRBJ1-5, with D unresolved. CDR3 length: 13 residues. Germline V lookup: CDR1 MDHEN, CDR2 SYDVKM. V was pared by 6 bases and J by 4 bases, with 10 bases between. Complete variable domain (other parts from reference TRBV28 and TRBJ1-5): DVKVTQSSRYLVKRTGEKVFLECVQDMDHENMFWYRQDPGLGLRLIYFSYDVKMKEKGDIPEGYSVSREKKERFSLILESASTNQTSMYLCASSLSPNQPQHFGDGTRLSIL.

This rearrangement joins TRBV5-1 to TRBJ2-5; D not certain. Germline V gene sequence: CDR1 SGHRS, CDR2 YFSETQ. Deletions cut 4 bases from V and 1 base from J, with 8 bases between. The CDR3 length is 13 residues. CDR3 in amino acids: CASSTSFQETQYF. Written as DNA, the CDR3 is TGCGCCAGCAGCACCTCCTTCCAAGAGACCCAGTACTTC.

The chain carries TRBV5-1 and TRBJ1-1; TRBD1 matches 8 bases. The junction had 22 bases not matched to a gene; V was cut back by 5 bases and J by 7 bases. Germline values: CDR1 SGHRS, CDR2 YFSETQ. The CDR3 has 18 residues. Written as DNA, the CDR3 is TGCGCCAGCAGAGTCAGGGGGCTGAAGGTAGCCTCGCCCCATGAAGCTTTCTTT. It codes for CASRVRGLKVASPHEAFF.

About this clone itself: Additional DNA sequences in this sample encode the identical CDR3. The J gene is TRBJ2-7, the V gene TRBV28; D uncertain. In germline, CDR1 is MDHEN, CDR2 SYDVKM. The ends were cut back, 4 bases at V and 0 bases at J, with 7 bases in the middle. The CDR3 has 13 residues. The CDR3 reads CASSSGSSYEQYF. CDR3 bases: TGTGCCAGCAGTTCCGGGTCCTCCTACGAGCAGTACTTC.

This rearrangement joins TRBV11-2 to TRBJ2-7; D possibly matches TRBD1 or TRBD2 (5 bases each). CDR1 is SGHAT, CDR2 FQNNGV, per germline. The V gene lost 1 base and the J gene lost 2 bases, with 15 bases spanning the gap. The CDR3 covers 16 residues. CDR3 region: CASSLGGSAKTYEQYF. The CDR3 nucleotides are TGTGCCAGCAGCTTAGGGGGGTCCGCCAAAACCTACGAGCAGTACTTC.

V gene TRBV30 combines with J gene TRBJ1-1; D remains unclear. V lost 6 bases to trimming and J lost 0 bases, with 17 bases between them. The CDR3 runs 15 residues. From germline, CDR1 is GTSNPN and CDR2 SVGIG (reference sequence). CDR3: CACLPGRSMNTEAFF. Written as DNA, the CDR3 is TGTGCCTGCCTACCTGGGAGGAGCATGAACACTGAAGCTTTCTTT. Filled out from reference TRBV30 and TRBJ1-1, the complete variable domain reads SQTIHQWPATLVQPVGSPLSLECTVEGTSNPNLYWYRQAAGRGLQLLFYSVGIGQISSEVPQNLSASRPQDRQFILSSKKLLLSDSGFYLCACLPGRSMNTEAFFGQGTRLTVV.